This T cell receptor beta chain comes out of a study of cytomegalovirus exposure and HLA in healthy donors. The study's findings and limits: Three chains linked to CMV were shown in vitro to be specific for CMV antigens. The study listed about 150 cytomegalovirus-associated TCR beta chains.

TCRdb keeps only in-frame clones here, not all; method: immunoSEQ multiplex PCR. The sample lists fewer than 200,000 clones, 85% occurring once. To note about this clone: Antigen unknown.

Germline CDR1 GTSNPN, CDR2 SVGIG (reference sequence). The CDR3 is 15 residues long. V dropped 4 bases and J dropped 4 bases, with 17 bases sitting between them. The clonotype comes from a man aged 18 to 35 in good health and CMV-seropositive. The rearrangement links TRBV30 to TRBJ2-1; tentative D call: TRBD2 (6 bases). Sequencing was done on a sample of PBMCs. The CDR3 DNA reads TGTGCCTGGACCTCCCGGGGGACCCTTTACAATGAGCAGTTCTTC. Its protein product is CAWTSRGTLYNEQFF.